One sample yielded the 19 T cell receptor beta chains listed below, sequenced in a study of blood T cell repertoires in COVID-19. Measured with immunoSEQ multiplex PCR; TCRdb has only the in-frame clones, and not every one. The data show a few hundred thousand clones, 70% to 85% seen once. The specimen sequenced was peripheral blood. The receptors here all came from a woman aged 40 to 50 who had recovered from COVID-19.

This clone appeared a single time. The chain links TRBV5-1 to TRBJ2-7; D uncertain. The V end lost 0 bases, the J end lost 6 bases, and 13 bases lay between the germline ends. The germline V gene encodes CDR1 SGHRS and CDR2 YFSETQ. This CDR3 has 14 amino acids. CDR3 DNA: TGCGCCAGCAGCTTGGTAGGCGGTTCGTCCGAGCAGTACTTC. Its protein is CASSLVGGSSEQYF.

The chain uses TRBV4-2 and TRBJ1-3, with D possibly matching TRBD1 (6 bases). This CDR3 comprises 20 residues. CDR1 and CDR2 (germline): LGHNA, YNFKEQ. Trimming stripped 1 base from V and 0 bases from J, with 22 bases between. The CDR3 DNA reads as TGTGCCAGCAGCCAAGCCACCGCTAAAGGGGGAAAGCGCTCTGGAAACACCATATATTTT. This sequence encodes CASSQATAKGGKRSGNTIYF.

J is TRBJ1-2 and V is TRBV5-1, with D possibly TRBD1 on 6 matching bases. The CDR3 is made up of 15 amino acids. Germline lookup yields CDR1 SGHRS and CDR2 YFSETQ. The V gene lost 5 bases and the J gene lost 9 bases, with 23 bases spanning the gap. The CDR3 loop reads CASSFGTSGQVRYTF. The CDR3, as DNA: TGCGCCAGCAGTTTCGGGACAAGTGGGCAGGTTCGCTACACCTTC.

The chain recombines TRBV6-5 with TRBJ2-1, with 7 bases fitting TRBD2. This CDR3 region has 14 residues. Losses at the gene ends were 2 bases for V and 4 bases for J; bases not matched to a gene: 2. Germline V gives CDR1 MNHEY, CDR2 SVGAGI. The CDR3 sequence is CASSYAGVYNEQFF. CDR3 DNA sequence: TGTGCCAGCAGTTACGCGGGGGTTTACAATGAGCAGTTCTTC.

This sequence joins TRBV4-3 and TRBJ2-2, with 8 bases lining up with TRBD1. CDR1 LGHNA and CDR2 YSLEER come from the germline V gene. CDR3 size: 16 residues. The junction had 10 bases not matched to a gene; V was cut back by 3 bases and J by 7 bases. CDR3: CASSQYSRGTGGELFF. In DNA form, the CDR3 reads TGCGCCAGCAGCCAGTATAGTAGGGGGACAGGCGGGGAGCTGTTTTTT.

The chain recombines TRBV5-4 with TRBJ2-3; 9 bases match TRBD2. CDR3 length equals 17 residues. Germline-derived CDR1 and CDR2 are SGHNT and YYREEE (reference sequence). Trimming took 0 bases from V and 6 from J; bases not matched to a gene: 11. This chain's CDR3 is CASSLGSLAGLRDTQYF. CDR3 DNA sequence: TGTGCCAGCAGCTTGGGATCCCTAGCGGGGCTTAGGGATACGCAGTATTTT.

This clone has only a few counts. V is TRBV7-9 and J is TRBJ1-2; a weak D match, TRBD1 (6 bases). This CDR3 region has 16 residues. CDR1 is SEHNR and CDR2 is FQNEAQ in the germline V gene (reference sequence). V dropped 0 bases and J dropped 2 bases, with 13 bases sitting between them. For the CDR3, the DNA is TGTGCCAGCAGCTTAGCTGGGACACGGGGAAACTATGGCTACACCTTC. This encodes CASSLAGTRGNYGYTF.

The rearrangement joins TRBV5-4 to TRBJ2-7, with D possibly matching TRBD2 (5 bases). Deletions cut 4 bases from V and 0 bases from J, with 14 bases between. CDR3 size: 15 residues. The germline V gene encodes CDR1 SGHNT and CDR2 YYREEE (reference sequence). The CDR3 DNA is TGTGCCAGCAGCCCACAAGCCGGGGTCTCCTACGAGCAGTACTTC. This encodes CASSPQAGVSYEQYF.

The CDR3 nucleotides read TGCAGTGCTAGTAAGGGGGCGGTCTATGGCTACACCTTC. It is translated as CSASKGAVYGYTF. The rearrangement links TRBV20-1 to TRBJ1-2, with 7 bases matching TRBD1. Unmatched junction bases numbered 5, after V lost 3 bases and J lost 4 bases. The CDR3 has 13 residues. Per the germline V gene, CDR1 is DFQATT and CDR2 is SNEGSKA (reference sequence).

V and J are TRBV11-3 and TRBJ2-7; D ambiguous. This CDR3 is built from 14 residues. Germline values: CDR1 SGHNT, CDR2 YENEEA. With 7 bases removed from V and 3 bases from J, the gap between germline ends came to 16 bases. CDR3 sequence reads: CASNNPFSGYEQYF. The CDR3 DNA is TGTGCCAGCAACAATCCCTTCTCGGGCTACGAGCAGTACTTC.

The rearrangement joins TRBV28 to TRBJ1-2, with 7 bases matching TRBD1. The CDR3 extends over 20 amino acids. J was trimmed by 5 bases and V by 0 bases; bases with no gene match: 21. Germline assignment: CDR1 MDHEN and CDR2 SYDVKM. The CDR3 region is CASSLWYSQGTAQAGYGYTF. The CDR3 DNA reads TGTGCCAGCAGTTTATGGTACTCTCAAGGGACAGCCCAGGCGGGGTATGGCTACACCTTC.

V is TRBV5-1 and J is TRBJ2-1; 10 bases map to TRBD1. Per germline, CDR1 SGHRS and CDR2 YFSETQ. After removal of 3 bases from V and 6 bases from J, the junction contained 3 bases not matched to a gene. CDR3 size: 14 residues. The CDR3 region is CASSSGQGINEQFF. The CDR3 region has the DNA TGCGCCAGCAGCTCGGGACAGGGGATCAATGAGCAGTTCTTC.

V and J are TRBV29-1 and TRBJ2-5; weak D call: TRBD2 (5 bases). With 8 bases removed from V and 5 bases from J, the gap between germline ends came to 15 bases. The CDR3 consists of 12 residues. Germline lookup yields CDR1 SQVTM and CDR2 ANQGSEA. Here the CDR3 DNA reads TGCAGCTCCATAATCGGGGATGAGACCCAGTACTTC. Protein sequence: CSSIIGDETQYF.

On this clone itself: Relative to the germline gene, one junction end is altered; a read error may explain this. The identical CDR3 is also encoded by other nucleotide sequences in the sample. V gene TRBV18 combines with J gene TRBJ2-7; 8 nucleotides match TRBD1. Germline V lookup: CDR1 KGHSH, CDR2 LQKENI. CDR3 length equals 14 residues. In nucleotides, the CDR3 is TGTGCCAGCTCGCCACCAGGGGGCCACTACGAGCAGTACTTC. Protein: CASSPPGGHYEQYF.

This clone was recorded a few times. CDR3 coding DNA: TGTGCCAGCAAACTTCTCGGTTACACCGGGGAGCTGTTTTTT. Translation gives CASKLLGYTGELFF. The J gene is TRBJ2-2, the V gene TRBV2; unclear D gene. CDR1 and CDR2 from the germline V gene are SNHLY and FYNNEI. V lost 7 bases to trimming and J lost 3 bases, with 12 bases between them. This CDR3 has 14 amino acids.

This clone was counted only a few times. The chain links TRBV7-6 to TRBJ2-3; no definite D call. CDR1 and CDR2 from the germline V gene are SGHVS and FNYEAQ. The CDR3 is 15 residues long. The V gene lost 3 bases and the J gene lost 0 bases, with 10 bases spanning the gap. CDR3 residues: CASSLRASSTDTQYF. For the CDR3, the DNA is TGTGCCAGCAGCTTGCGAGCCTCTAGCACAGATACGCAGTATTTT.

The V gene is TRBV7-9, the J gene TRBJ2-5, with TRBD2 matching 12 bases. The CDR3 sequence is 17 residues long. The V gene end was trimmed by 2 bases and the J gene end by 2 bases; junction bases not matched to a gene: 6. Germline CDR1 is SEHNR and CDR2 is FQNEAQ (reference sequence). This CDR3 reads CASSLTLTSGGQETQYF. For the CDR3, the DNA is TGTGCCAGCAGCTTAACTTTGACTAGCGGGGGACAAGAGACCCAGTACTTC.

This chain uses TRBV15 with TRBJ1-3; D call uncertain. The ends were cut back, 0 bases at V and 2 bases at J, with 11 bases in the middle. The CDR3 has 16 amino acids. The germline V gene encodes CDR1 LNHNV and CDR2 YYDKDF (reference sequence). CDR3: CATSRDPGAAGNTIYF. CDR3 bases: TGTGCCACCAGCAGAGATCCGGGAGCAGCTGGAAACACCATATATTTT. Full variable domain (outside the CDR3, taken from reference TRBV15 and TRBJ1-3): DAMVIQNPRYQVTQFGKPVTLSCSQTLNHNVMYWYQQKSSQAPKLLFHYYDKDFNNEADTPDNFQSRRPNTSFCFLDIRSPGLGDTAMYLCATSRDPGAAGNTIYFGEGSWLTVV.

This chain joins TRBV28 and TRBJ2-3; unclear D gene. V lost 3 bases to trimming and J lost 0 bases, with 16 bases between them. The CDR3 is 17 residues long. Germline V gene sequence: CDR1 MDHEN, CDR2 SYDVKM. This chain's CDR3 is CASSLPPKITSTDTQYF. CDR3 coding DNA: TGTGCCAGCAGTTTGCCCCCAAAGATAACTAGCACAGATACGCAGTATTTT.